These 18 T cell receptor beta chains were sequenced from one sample in a study of beta chain features in type 1 diabetes. The isolated RNA, all of it, was reverse transcribed, so expressed TCRB transcripts were what got sequenced. Some clones are missing from TCRdb's copy, which holds only in-frame ones; the method was immunoSEQ multiplex PCR. This table has approximately 340,000 clones, about 14% appearing once. Sequencing was done on a sample of naive CD4+ T cells from blood. These receptors all stem from a woman aged 18-30 years in good health.

This clone was counted a few times. V is TRBV11-2 and J is TRBJ2-7, with D possibly TRBD1 on 5 matching bases. CDR1 is SGHAT and CDR2 is FQNNGV in the germline V gene. The V and J ends lost 1 base and 6 bases respectively, with 10 bases between them. The CDR3 is 13 residues long. The DNA of the CDR3 is TGTGCCAGCAGCTTAGGCAGGGTTGGCGAGCAGTACTTC. Its translation: CASSLGRVGEQYF.

This clone has just a few counts. This rearrangement joins TRBV28 to TRBJ1-2, with a weak D call TRBD1 (6 bases). Germline V gene data show CDR1 as MDHEN and CDR2 as SYDVKM. The length of the CDR3 is 14 residues. V was cut by 6 bases and J by 0 bases, with 11 bases left in between. CDR3 in DNA: TGTGCCAGCAGGTTGACAGGACCTAACTATGGCTACACCTTC. Protein product: CASRLTGPNYGYTF.

A few counts support this clone. The chain has TRBV28 and TRBJ2-5, with 8 nucleotides matching TRBD1. V trimming: 5 bases; J trimming: 2 bases; junction bases outside the gene matches: 4. The germline gives CDR1 MDHEN, CDR2 SYDVKM. The length of the CDR3 is 14 residues. CDR3 protein: CASSVGQVQETQYF. The DNA of the CDR3 is TGTGCCAGCAGTGTGGGACAGGTTCAAGAGACCCAGTACTTC.

The chain links TRBV28 to TRBJ2-3; 8 bases map to TRBD1. Germline V CDR1 and CDR2: MDHEN, SYDVKM. V shed 5 bases, J shed 6 bases, and the junction held 7 bases outside the gene matches. The CDR3 is made up of 14 amino acids. CDR3 sequence: CASSQSDRVDTQYF. The CDR3 DNA sequence: TGTGCCAGCAGTCAATCGGACAGGGTGGATACGCAGTATTTT. Full variable domain (missing parts from reference TRBV28 and TRBJ2-3): DVKVTQSSRYLVKRTGEKVFLECVQDMDHENMFWYRQDPGLGLRLIYFSYDVKMKEKGDIPEGYSVSREKKERFSLILESASTNQTSMYLCASSQSDRVDTQYFGPGTRLTVL.

The V call is TRBV19, the J call TRBJ2-1; D is possibly TRBD2 (6 bases). The CDR3 is made up of 16 amino acids. Germline CDR1 and CDR2: LNHDA and SQIVND (reference sequence). With 4 bases removed from V and 10 bases from J, the gap between germline ends came to 23 bases. The CDR3 nucleotides are TGTGCCAGTAGTACACTGGCCCGGGGGAACCGGTGGGAGCAGTTCTTC. This translates into CASSTLARGNRWEQFF.

The CDR3 DNA reads as TGTGCCTGGATCCCCGCGGCCCTTACCCCCACCGGGGAGCTGTTTTTT. Protein: CAWIPAALTPTGELFF. J is TRBJ2-2 and V is TRBV30; no clear D gene. CDR3 size: 16 residues. Trimming took off 4 bases at V and 4 bases at J, with 19 bases between the two ends. CDR1 and CDR2 from the germline V gene are GTSNPN and SVGIG (reference sequence).

In its sample, this clone was seen a few times. This rearrangement joins TRBV18 to TRBJ2-7, with D possibly matching TRBD1 (5 bases). CDR3 length: 14 amino acids. Germline CDR1 and CDR2: KGHSH and LQKENI. V was shortened by 2 bases and J by 3 bases, with 11 bases between the two germline ends. The chain's CDR3 is CASSPSQGNYEQYF. CDR3 DNA: TGTGCCAGCTCACCATCCCAGGGAAACTACGAGCAGTACTTC.

This clone was observed a few times. The V gene is TRBV29-1, the J gene TRBJ2-5; 10 bases line up with TRBD2. Germline CDR1 reads SQVTM; CDR2 reads ANQGSEA. This CDR3 spans 16 amino acids. V was clipped by 4 bases and J by 4 bases; unmatched bases: 12. CDR3 DNA sequence: TGCAGCGTTGGTGGGACTAGCGAGAAAAGGGGAGAGACCCAGTACTTC. Encoded protein: CSVGGTSEKRGETQYF.

The chain uses TRBV30 and TRBJ1-3; D possibly corresponds to TRBD1 (6 bases). Trimming left V 0 bases short and J 3 bases short, with 6 bases between. CDR3 size: 13 residues. From germline, CDR1 is GTSNPN and CDR2 SVGIG (reference sequence). The CDR3 region is CAWSVGGGNTIYF. The CDR3 bases are TGTGCCTGGAGTGTAGGGGGTGGAAACACCATATATTTT.

The V and J genes are TRBV7-9 and TRBJ2-5, with TRBD1 identical over 7 bases. The CDR3 consists of 16 residues. CDR1 and CDR2 (germline): SEHNR, FQNEAQ (reference sequence). Trimming at V came to 5 bases and at J to 1 base, leaving 10 bases not matched to a gene. The CDR3: CASSPIASGGQETQYF. The CDR3 bases are TGTGCCAGCAGCCCAATCGCCTCAGGGGGCCAAGAGACCCAGTACTTC.

The rearrangement joins TRBV5-1 to TRBJ2-4; 9 bases agree with TRBD2. V was pared by 4 bases and J by 3 bases, with 11 bases of the junction left unmatched. The germline gives CDR1 SGHRS, CDR2 YFSETQ. This CDR3 spans 17 amino acids. The CDR3 region has the DNA TGCGCCAGCAGCCCCGGGGCTAGCGGGATGGACAAAAACATTCAGTACTTC. Translating it yields CASSPGASGMDKNIQYF.

In its sample, this clone was seen a few times. The rearrangement links TRBV29-1 to TRBJ1-1, with D perhaps matching TRBD1 (6 bases). This CDR3 spans 10 amino acids. The V end was cut by 4 bases, the J end by 10 bases, with 10 bases between. CDR1 and CDR2 (germline): SQVTM, ANQGSEA. CDR3 in amino acids: CSVVGARAFF. DNA for the CDR3: TGCAGCGTTGTGGGGGCCCGAGCTTTCTTT. Using reference TRBV29-1 and TRBJ1-1 for the parts outside the CDR3, the full variable domain is SAVISQKPSRDICQRGTSLTIQCQVDSQVTMMFWYRQQPGQSLTLIATANQGSEATYESGFVIDKFPISRPNLTFSTLTVSNMSPEDSSIYLCSVVGARAFFGQGTRLTVV.

This chain links TRBV7-2 with TRBJ2-1; the D gene is possibly TRBD1 (6 bases). CDR1 SGHTA and CDR2 FQGNSA come from the germline V gene. CDR3 length: 15 amino acids. Trimming stripped 3 bases from V and 7 bases from J, with 16 bases between. This CDR3 is CASSFPSTGWNEQFF. Written as DNA, the CDR3 is TGTGCCAGCAGCTTCCCGTCTACAGGGTGGAATGAGCAGTTCTTC.

There are a few counts of this clone. The rearrangement links TRBV7-3 to TRBJ1-1; 10 bases are shared with TRBD1. The CDR3 is 15 amino acids. Germline values: CDR1 SGHTA, CDR2 FQGTGA. The V gene end was trimmed by 5 bases and the J gene end by 4 bases; junction bases not matched to a gene: 7. Here the CDR3 DNA reads TGTGCCAGCAGCGCGACAGGGGGCTCGGGCACTGAAGCTTTCTTT. Translating it yields CASSATGGSGTEAFF.

This chain joins TRBV9 and TRBJ1-1, with D uncertain. V lost 5 bases and J lost 3, with 11 bases in between. The CDR3 is 13 amino acids. Germline assignment: CDR1 SGDLS and CDR2 YYNGEE. CDR3 loop: CASSIGRDTEAFF. CDR3 sequence (DNA): TGTGCCAGCAGTATTGGGAGGGACACTGAAGCTTTCTTT.

The sample holds a few counts of this clone. The chain is built from TRBV4-1 and TRBJ2-1; 11 nucleotides line up with TRBD2. V lost 1 base and J lost 4; bases outside the gene matches: 6. The CDR3 extends over 17 amino acids. In germline, CDR1 is MGHRA, CDR2 YSYEKL. The CDR3 region is CASSQGIGTSGYNEQFF. CDR3 DNA: TGCGCCAGCAGCCAAGGGATTGGGACTAGCGGTTACAATGAGCAGTTCTTC.

This clone was detected only a few times. J is TRBJ2-3 and V is TRBV2; D might be TRBD2 (5 bases). Looked up from germline, CDR1 is SNHLY and CDR2 is FYNNEI. V lost 0 bases, J lost 2 bases, and 15 bases lay in between. CDR3 length: 17 residues. The CDR3 spells CASSEARLSGPTDTQYF. The CDR3 coding sequence is TGTGCCAGCAGTGAAGCCCGCCTGAGCGGACCCACAGATACGCAGTATTTT.

The chain is built from TRBV5-1 and TRBJ1-2; D is unclear. Germline lookup yields CDR1 SGHRS and CDR2 YFSETQ. The CDR3 spans 11 residues. V was shortened by 4 bases and J by 3 bases, with 4 bases between the two germline ends. CDR3 DNA: TGCGCCAGCAGCACAGACTATGGCTACACCTTC. Its translation: CASSTDYGYTF.